The 20 T cell receptor beta chains below come from one sample, sequenced in a study of T cell repertoires in cytomegalovirus infection. No antigen has been identified for these receptors. TCRdb called the reads again in MiXCR, with one record for every CDR3 protein. The data contain about 340,000 distinct CDR3 sequences, about 29% of them seen just once; the ten biggest clones take up about 20%. Sequenced here: cultured PBMCs, sampled from culture after CMV antigen stimulation. The source is a human donor in good health (CMV status not recorded). Some clones in this sample may be carry-over from other donors' samples.

The CDR3 sequence is CASSAREQFF. The CDR3 DNA follows: TGTGCCAGTAGTGCTAGGGAGCAGTTCTTC. This chain links TRBV19 with TRBJ2-1, with D unresolved. CDR1 is LNHDA and CDR2 is SQIVND in the germline V gene (reference sequence). The CDR3 has 10 residues. V was clipped by 5 bases and J by 10 bases, with 6 bases between them. Complete variable domain (other parts from reference TRBV19 and TRBJ2-1): DGGITQSPKYLFRKEGQNVTLSCEQNLNHDAMYWYRQDPGQGLRLIYYSQIVNDFQKGDIAEGYSVSREKKESFPLTVTSAQKNPTAFYLCASSAREQFFGPGTRLTVL.

The CDR3 DNA follows: TGTGCCAGCAGATCGCGGGACTCCCCCTACGAGCAGTACTTC. Its protein product is CASRSRDSPYEQYF. This chain uses TRBV7-2 with TRBJ2-7; a weak D match, TRBD2 (6 bases). V lost 6 bases and J lost 2, with 14 bases in between. There are 14 residues in the CDR3. The germline CDR1 and CDR2 sequences are SGHTA and FQGNSA.

In this sample, this clonotype turned up a few times. The chain recombines TRBV19 with TRBJ1-2, with D uncertain. Germline-derived CDR1 and CDR2 are LNHDA and SQIVND (reference sequence). Trimming shortened V by 7 bases and J by 1 base, and 19 bases separated the two germline ends. This CDR3 contains 16 residues. CDR3 amino acids: CASKMAPGTNNYGYTF. The CDR3 DNA reads TGTGCCAGTAAAATGGCCCCCGGAACGAATAACTATGGCTACACCTTC.

The V gene is TRBV18, the J gene TRBJ2-5; the D is unclear. V was trimmed by 2 bases and J by 5 bases, leaving 6 bases between them. This CDR3 spans 12 amino acids. Germline loops: CDR1 KGHSH, CDR2 LQKENI. CDR3 region: CASSPGDETQYF. As DNA, the CDR3 is TGTGCCAGCTCACCAGGAGACGAGACCCAGTACTTC.

This clonotype was detected only a few times. The rearrangement uses TRBV12-3 or TRBV12-4 and TRBJ1-5; D possibly corresponds to TRBD1 (6 bases). V lost 5 bases, J lost 0 bases, and 17 bases lay in between. The CDR3 has 17 residues. CDR3 loop: CASSEYHRAHSNQPQHF. CDR3 nucleotide sequence: TGTGCCAGCAGTGAATATCACAGGGCCCATAGCAATCAGCCCCAGCATTTT.

The sample holds a few counts of this clonotype. The V gene is TRBV12-3 or TRBV12-4, the J gene TRBJ2-7; D uncertain. The V end was cut by 6 bases, the J end by 3 bases, with 15 bases between. The CDR3 length is 14 residues. The CDR3 DNA reads as TGTGCCAGCAGCCTGAGGTCGCTTAGCTACGAGCAGTACTTC. Residues: CASSLRSLSYEQYF.

This clonotype was seen a handful of times. The rearrangement joins TRBV7-2 to TRBJ1-6; 7 bases agree with TRBD1. J was trimmed by 8 bases and V by 4 bases; bases with no gene match: 8. CDR1 and CDR2 from the germline V gene are SGHTA and FQGNSA. The CDR3 runs to 15 residues. CDR3 in DNA: TGTGCCAGCAGCTCCCTGGGGGACAGTGATTCACCCCTCCACTTT. Translating it yields CASSSLGDSDSPLHF.

The chain employs TRBV7-8 and TRBJ1-1; D is ambiguous. The germline V and J ends were trimmed by 6 bases and 1 base, with 6 bases remaining between them. Germline CDR1 reads SGHVS; CDR2 reads FQNEAQ. The CDR3 sequence is 12 residues long. CDR3 DNA sequence: TGTGCCAGCAGGAATGCGAACACTGAAGCTTTCTTT. Its protein is CASRNANTEAFF.

In its sample, this clonotype was seen many times. The chain uses TRBV7-9 and TRBJ1-3, with a tentative D call TRBD1 (6 bases). V was trimmed by 5 bases and J by 0 bases, leaving 11 bases between them. The CDR3 covers 15 residues. CDR1 SEHNR and CDR2 FQNEAQ come from the germline V gene (reference sequence). For the CDR3, the DNA is TGTGCCAGCAGCCCGGACAGCTTCTCTGGAAACACCATATATTTT. Translation gives CASSPDSFSGNTIYF.

Many counts were recorded for this clonotype. CDR3: CSAGVGEQFF. CDR3 DNA: TGCAGTGCCGGGGTAGGTGAGCAGTTCTTC. The chain carries TRBV20-1 and TRBJ2-1; TRBD2 might be the D (5 bases). The CDR3 totals 10 residues. Germline V lookup: CDR1 DFQATT, CDR2 SNEGSKA (reference sequence). V gave up 6 bases and J gave up 9 bases, with 9 bases separating them.

This clonotype was seen a handful of times. The V and J genes are TRBV20-1 and TRBJ1-3, with D unresolved. The CDR3 has 14 amino acids. The germline V and J ends were trimmed by 7 bases and 4 bases, with 17 bases remaining between them. Germline lookup yields CDR1 DFQATT and CDR2 SNEGSKA (reference sequence). The CDR3 nucleotides are TGCAGTGTAAAGGGATGGCGGGAGGGAAACACCATATATTTT. Translation gives CSVKGWREGNTIYF.

This clonotype was detected only a few times. This chain joins TRBV4-1 and TRBJ2-1; tentative D call: TRBD2 (5 bases). This CDR3 has 16 residues. CDR1 is MGHRA, CDR2 YSYEKL, per germline. V lost 2 bases and J lost 8, with 19 bases in between. The CDR3 is CASSQRGSVASDEQFF. Written as DNA, the CDR3 is TGCGCCAGCAGCCAACGCGGGTCGGTAGCGTCGGATGAGCAGTTCTTC.

The chain combines TRBV7-9 with TRBJ2-1; TRBD1 might be the D (6 bases). Germline V lookup: CDR1 SEHNR, CDR2 FQNEAQ (reference sequence). Trimming shortened V by 5 bases and J by 7 bases, and 18 bases separated the two germline ends. The CDR3 sequence is 15 residues long. The CDR3 here is CASSPTRGPENEQFF. For the CDR3, the DNA is TGTGCCAGCAGCCCCACCAGGGGCCCCGAAAATGAGCAGTTCTTC.

J is TRBJ1-2 and V is TRBV4-1; D unclear. This CDR3 region has 15 residues. Germline lookup yields CDR1 MGHRA and CDR2 YSYEKL. V was clipped by 1 base and J by 2 bases, with 11 bases between them. In DNA, the CDR3 is TGCGCCAGCAGCCAAGTCCGGGCTCCCAACTATGGCTACACCTTC. It yields the protein CASSQVRAPNYGYTF.

The chain couples TRBV28 to TRBJ1-2, with 9 bases aligning to TRBD1. Trimming cost V 5 bases and J 5 bases; bases outside gene matches: 12. The germline gives CDR1 MDHEN, CDR2 SYDVKM. CDR3 length: 16 amino acids. As DNA, the CDR3 is TGTGCCAGCAGTCCCCACCCGGGACAGGGCAGTTATGGCTACACCTTC. Its protein is CASSPHPGQGSYGYTF.

This clonotype appeared a few times. V gene TRBV7-3 combines with J gene TRBJ2-3; possibly TRBD1 for D (6 bases). This CDR3 region has 15 residues. CDR1 is SGHTA, CDR2 FQGTGA, per germline. The V end was cut by 4 bases, the J end by 3 bases, with 14 bases between. The CDR3 coding sequence is TGTGCCAGCAGCTATACCGGGACACCAACAGATACGCAGTATTTT. Encoded protein: CASSYTGTPTDTQYF. The complete variable domain, with remaining parts taken from reference TRBV7-3 and TRBJ2-3, reads GAGVSQTPSNKVTEKGKYVELRCDPISGHTALYWYRQSLGQGPEFLIYFQGTGAADDSGLPNDRFFAVRPEGSVSTLKIQRTERGDSAVYLCASSYTGTPTDTQYFGPGTRLTVL.

In its sample, this clonotype was seen a few times. The chain uses TRBV6-1 and TRBJ2-7; D might be TRBD1 (6 bases). This CDR3 comprises 11 residues. Germline-derived CDR1 and CDR2 are MNHNS and SASEGT. Between the trimmed V and J ends, which lost 7 bases and 4 bases, there was a span of 8 bases. The CDR3 DNA follows: TGTGCCAGCAAAGGGGGTTACGAGCAGTACTTC. This translates into CASKGGYEQYF.

The V gene is TRBV6-2 or TRBV6-3, the J gene TRBJ2-6; D uncertain. This CDR3 has 16 amino acids. Germline-derived CDR1 and CDR2 are MNHEY and SVGEGT. Trimming removed 2 bases at V and 2 bases at J, with 10 bases between. This CDR3 reads CASSYPPKAGANVLTF. The CDR3 nucleotides are TGTGCCAGCAGTTACCCCCCCAAGGCTGGGGCCAACGTCCTGACTTTC.

The chain couples TRBV5-1 to TRBJ2-7; 7 bases agree with TRBD2. CDR1 SGHRS and CDR2 YFSETQ come from the germline V gene. CDR3 length equals 14 residues. With V trimmed by 4 bases and J by 12 bases, 16 bases remained unmatched. Written as DNA, the CDR3 is TGCGCCAGCAGCGGCACGCGGGGGACTCCCTATGCGTACTTC. Protein product: CASSGTRGTPYAYF.

This clonotype was found once. V and J are TRBV6-2 or TRBV6-3 and TRBJ1-2; maybe TRBD1 (5 bases). The CDR3 covers 15 residues. Trimming took 2 bases from V and 4 from J, leaving 14 bases between them. The V gene's germline CDR1 is MNHEY and CDR2 SVGEGT. The CDR3 sequence is CASSYARGIAYGYTF. The DNA for the CDR3 is TGTGCCAGCAGTTACGCCCGGGGCATTGCCTATGGCTACACCTTC.